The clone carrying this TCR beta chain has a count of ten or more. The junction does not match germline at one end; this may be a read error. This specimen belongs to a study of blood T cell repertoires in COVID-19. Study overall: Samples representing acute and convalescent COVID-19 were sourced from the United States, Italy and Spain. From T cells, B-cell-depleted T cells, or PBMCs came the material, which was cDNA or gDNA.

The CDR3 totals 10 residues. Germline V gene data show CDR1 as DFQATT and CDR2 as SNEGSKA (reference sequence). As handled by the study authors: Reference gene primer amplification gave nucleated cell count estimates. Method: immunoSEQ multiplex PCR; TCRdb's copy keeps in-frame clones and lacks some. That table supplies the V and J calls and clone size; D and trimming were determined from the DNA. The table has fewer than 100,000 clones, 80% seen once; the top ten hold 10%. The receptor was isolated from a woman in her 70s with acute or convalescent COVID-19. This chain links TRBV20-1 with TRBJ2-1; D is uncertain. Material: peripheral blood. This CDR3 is CRPHQNGQFF. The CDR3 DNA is TGCAGGCCTCACCAGAATGGGCAGTTCTTC.